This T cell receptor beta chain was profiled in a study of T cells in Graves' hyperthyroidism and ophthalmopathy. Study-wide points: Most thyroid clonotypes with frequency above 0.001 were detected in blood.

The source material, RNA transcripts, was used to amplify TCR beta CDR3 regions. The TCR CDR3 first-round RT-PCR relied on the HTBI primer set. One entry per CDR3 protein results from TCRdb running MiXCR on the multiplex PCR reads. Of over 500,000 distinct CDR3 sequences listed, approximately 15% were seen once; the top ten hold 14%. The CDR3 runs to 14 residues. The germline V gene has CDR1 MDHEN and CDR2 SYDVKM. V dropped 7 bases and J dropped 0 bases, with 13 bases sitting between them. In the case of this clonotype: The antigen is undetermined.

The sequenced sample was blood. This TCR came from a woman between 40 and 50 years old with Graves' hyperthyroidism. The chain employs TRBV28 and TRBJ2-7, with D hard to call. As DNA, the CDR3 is TGTGCCAGCACAGTCAGCGAAAGCTCCTACGAGCAGTACTTC. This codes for CASTVSESSYEQYF.